This T cell receptor (beta chain) was captured by sequencing in a study of monozygotic twins with inflammatory bowel disease. This CDR3 is 14 amino acids long. Looked up from germline, CDR1 is SGDLS and CDR2 is YYNGEE. Two nested PCRs, around 16 and 10 cycles, amplified TCRalpha and TCRbeta cDNA. TCRdb reprocessed the 5' RACE reads; each CDR3 protein has one entry and no DNA is given. The sample shows about 150,000 distinct CDR3 sequences, and around 1.2% sits with its ten largest clones. The source material was blood. This receptor was taken from a human donor with ulcerative colitis or Crohn's disease, or a healthy co-twin of an affected twin (not recorded which). The rearrangement uses TRBV9 and TRBJ1-2; TCRdb selects TRBD1, and the lack of DNA leaves this call unchecked. The CDR3 is CASSEIGTGSGYTF.